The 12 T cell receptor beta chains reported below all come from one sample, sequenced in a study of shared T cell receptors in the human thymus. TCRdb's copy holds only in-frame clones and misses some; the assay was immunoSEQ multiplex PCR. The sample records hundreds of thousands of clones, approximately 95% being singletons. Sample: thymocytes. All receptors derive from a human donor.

In nucleotides, the CDR3 is TGTGCCAGCAGCTTAGCCCACCGAGCGGGAGGTCAAAACGAGCAGTACTTC. Its protein is CASSLAHRAGGQNEQYF. The chain couples TRBV7-9 to TRBJ2-7; 9 bases agree with TRBD2. The ends lost 0 bases at V and 5 bases at J; junction bases unmatched: 11. Germline CDR1 reads SEHNR; CDR2 reads FQNEAQ (reference sequence). The CDR3 is 17 amino acids.

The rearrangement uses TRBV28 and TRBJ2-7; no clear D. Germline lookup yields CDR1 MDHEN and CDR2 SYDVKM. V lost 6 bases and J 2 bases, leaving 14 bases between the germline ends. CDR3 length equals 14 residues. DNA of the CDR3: TGTGCCAGCAGCCGTGAGACGGAGACCTACGAGCAGTACTTC. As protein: CASSRETETYEQYF.

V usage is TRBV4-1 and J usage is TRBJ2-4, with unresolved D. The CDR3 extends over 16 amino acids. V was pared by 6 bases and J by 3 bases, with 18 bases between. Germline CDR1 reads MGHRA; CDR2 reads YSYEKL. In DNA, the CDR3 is TGCGCCAGCAGTGGAAGTAGGGTTAGTGGCAAAAACATTCAGTACTTC. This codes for CASSGSRVSGKNIQYF.

CDR3 sequence (DNA): TGTGCTAGTGGTTTGAAGGGTTGGGGGGCTAACACCGGGGAGCTGTTTTTT. Its protein product is CASGLKGWGANTGELFF. The genes are TRBV12-5 and TRBJ2-2, with D possibly being TRBD1 or TRBD2 (6 bases each). V was trimmed by 2 bases and J by 2 bases, leaving 15 bases between them. Germline values: CDR1 LGHNT, CDR2 FRNRAP. The CDR3 consists of 17 residues.

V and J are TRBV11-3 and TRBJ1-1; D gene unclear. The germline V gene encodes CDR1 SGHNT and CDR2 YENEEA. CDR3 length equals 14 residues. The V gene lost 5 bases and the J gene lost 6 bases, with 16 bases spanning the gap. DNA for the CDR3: TGTGCCAGCAGCCGCACAAAGGATACAGCTGAAGCTTTCTTT. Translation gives CASSRTKDTAEAFF.

The DNA for the CDR3 is TGTGCCAGCGGGACAGGGGGCGCATCGGATTCACCCCTCCACTTT. It is translated as CASGTGGASDSPLHF. This rearrangement joins TRBV6-6 to TRBJ1-6; the match to TRBD1 covers 12 bases. Germline loops: CDR1 MNHNY, CDR2 SVGAGI (reference sequence). The CDR3 contains 15 residues. After removal of 8 bases from V and 8 bases from J, the junction contained 7 bases not matched to a gene.

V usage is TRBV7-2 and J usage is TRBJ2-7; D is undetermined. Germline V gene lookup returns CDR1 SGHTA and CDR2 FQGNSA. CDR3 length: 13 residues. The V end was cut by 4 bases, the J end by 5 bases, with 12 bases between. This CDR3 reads CASSWSPSHEQYF. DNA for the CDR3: TGTGCCAGCAGCTGGTCACCATCCCACGAGCAGTACTTC.

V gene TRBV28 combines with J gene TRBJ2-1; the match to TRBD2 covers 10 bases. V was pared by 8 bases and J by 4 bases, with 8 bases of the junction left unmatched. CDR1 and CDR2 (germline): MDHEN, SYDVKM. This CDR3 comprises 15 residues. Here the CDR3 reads CASGAGTSVYNEQFF. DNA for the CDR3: TGTGCCAGCGGGGCCGGGACTAGCGTTTACAATGAGCAGTTCTTC.

The CDR3 bases are TGTGCCAGCAGGCGACGCAGGGGGCATAGCAATCAGCCCCAGCATTTT. Translating it yields CASRRRRGHSNQPQHF. V gene TRBV28 combines with J gene TRBJ1-5; TRBD1 matches 8 bases. The germline V gene has CDR1 MDHEN and CDR2 SYDVKM. This CDR3 is 16 amino acids long. V gave up 6 bases and J gave up 0 bases; unmatched junction bases: 7.

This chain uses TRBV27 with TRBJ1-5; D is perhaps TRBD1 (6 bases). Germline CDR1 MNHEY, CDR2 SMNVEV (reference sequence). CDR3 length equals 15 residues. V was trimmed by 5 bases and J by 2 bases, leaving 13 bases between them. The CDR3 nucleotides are TGTGCCAGCAGTCAGTACAGGGAGGGCAATCAGCCCCAGCATTTT. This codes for CASSQYREGNQPQHF.

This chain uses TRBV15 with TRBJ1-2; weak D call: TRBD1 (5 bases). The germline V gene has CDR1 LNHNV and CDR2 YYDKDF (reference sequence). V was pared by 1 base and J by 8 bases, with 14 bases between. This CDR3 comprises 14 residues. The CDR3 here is CATSRVIQGGGYTF. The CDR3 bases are TGTGCCACCAGCAGAGTCATCCAGGGAGGAGGCTACACCTTC.

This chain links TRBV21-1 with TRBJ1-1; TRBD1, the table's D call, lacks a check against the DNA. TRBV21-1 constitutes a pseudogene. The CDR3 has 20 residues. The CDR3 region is CASSKDQQYRGVNDSTEAFF. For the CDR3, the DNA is TGTGCCAGCAGCAAAGACCAGCAGTACAGGGGGGTGAATGACAGCACTGAAGCTTTCTTT.